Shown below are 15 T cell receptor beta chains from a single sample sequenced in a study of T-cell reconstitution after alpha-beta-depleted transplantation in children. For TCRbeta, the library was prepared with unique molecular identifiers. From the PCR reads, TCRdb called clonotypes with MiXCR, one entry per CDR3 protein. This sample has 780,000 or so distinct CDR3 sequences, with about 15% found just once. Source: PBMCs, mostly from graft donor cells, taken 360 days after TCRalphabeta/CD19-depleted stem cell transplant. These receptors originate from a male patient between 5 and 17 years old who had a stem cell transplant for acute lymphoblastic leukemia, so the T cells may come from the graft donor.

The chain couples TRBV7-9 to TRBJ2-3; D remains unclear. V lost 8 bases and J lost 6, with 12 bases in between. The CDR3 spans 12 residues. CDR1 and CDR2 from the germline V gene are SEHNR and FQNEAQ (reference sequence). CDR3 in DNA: TGTGCCAGCCCCCGGACCGGGGATACGCAGTATTTT. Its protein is CASPRTGDTQYF.

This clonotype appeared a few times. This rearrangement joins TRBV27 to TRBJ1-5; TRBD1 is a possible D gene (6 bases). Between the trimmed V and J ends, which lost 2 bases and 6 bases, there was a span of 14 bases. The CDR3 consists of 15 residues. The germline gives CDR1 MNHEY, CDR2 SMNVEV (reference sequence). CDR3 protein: CASSLNRGLGQPQHF. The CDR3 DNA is TGTGCCAGCAGTTTAAATCGGGGGCTGGGTCAGCCCCAGCATTTT.

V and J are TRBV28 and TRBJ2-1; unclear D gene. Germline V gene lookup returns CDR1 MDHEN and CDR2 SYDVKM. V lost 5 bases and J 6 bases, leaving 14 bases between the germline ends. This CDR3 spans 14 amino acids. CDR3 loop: CASSPRVLGNEQFF. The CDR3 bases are TGTGCCAGCAGTCCCCGTGTGTTAGGCAATGAGCAGTTCTTC.

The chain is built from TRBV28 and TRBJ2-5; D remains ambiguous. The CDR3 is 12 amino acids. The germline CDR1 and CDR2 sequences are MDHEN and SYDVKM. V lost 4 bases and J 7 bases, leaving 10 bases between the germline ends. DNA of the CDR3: TGTGCCAGCAGTTCTACCGCCCTGACCCAGTACTTC. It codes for CASSSTALTQYF.

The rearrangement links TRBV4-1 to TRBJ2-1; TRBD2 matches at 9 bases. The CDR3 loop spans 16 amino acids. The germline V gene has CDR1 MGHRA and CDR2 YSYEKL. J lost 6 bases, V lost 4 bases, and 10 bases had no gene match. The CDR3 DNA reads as TGCGCCAGCAGCCCCCGAGGGCTAGCGGGGATCAATGAGCAGTTCTTC. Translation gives CASSPRGLAGINEQFF.

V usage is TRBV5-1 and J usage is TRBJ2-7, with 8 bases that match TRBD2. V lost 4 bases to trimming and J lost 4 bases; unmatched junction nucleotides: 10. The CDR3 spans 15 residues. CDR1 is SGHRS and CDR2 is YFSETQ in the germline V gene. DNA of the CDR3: TGCGCCAGCAGCAGGGGACTAGGGAACTCTTACGAGCAGTACTTC. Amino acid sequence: CASSRGLGNSYEQYF.

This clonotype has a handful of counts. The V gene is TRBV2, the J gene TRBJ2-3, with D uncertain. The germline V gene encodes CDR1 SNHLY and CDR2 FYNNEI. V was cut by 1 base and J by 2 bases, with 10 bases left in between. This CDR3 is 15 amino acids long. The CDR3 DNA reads TGTGCCAGCAGTGAAGGCAGTTTCCTCACAGATACGCAGTATTTT. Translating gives CASSEGSFLTDTQYF.

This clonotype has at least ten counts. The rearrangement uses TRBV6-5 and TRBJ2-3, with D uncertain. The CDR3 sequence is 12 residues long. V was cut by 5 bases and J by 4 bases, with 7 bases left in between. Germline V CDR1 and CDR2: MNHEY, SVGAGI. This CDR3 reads CASSPQSDTQYF. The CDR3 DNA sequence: TGTGCCAGCAGTCCCCAGTCAGATACGCAGTATTTT.

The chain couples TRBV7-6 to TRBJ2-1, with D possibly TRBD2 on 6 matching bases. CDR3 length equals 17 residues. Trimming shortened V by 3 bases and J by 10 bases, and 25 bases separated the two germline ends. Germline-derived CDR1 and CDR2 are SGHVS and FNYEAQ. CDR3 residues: CASSFKLFGSGMKEQFF. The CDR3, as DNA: TGTGCCAGCAGCTTTAAATTATTCGGGAGTGGCATGAAGGAGCAGTTCTTC.

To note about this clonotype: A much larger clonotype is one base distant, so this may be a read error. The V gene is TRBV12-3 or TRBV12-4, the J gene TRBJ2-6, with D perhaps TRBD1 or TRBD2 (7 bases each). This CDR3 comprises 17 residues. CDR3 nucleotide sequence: TGTGCCAGCAGTTACCAGGGGGGGATCTCTGGGGGCAACGTCCTGACTTTC. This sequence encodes CASSYQGGISGGNVLTF.

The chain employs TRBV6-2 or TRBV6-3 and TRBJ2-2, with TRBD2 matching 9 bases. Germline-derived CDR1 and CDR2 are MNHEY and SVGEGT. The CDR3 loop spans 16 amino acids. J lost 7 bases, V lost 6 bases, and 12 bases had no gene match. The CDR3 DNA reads TGTGCCAGCAGGAGACCGGGACTAGCCGGTGGCGGGGAGCTGTTTTTT. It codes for CASRRPGLAGGGELFF.

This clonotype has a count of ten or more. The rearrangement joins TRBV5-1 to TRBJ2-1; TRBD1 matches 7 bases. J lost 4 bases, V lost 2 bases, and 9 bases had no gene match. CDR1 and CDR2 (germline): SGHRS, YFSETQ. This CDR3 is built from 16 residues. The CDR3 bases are TGCGCCAGCAGCTTCGGCGACAGGGTCCTATACAATGAGCAGTTCTTC. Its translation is CASSFGDRVLYNEQFF.

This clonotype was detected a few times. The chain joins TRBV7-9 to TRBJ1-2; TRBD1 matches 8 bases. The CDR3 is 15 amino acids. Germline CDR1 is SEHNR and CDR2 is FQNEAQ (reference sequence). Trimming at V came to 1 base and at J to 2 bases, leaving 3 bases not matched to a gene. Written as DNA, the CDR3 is TGTGCCAGCAGCTTAGGGTGGACAGGGAACTATGGCTACACCTTC. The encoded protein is CASSLGWTGNYGYTF. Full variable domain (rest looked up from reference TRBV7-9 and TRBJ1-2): DTGVSQNPRHKITKRGQNVTFRCDPISEHNRLYWYRQTLGQGPEFLTYFQNEAQLEKSRLLSDRFSAERPKGSFSTLEIQRTEQGDSAMYLCASSLGWTGNYGYTFGSGTRLTVV.

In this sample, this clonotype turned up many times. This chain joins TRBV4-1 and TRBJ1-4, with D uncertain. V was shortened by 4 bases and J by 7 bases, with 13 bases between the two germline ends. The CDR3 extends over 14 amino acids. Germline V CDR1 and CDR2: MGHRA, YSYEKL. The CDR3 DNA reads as TGCGCCAGCAGCCTTCTCATCGTGAGTGAAAAACTGTTTTTT. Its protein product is CASSLLIVSEKLFF.

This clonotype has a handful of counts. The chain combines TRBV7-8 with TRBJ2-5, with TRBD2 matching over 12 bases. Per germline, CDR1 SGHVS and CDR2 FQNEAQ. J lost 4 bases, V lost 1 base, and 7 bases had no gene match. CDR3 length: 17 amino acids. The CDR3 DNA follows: TGTGCCAGCAGCTTAGTCCCCGCGGGACTAGCGGGAGAGACCCAGTACTTC. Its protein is CASSLVPAGLAGETQYF.